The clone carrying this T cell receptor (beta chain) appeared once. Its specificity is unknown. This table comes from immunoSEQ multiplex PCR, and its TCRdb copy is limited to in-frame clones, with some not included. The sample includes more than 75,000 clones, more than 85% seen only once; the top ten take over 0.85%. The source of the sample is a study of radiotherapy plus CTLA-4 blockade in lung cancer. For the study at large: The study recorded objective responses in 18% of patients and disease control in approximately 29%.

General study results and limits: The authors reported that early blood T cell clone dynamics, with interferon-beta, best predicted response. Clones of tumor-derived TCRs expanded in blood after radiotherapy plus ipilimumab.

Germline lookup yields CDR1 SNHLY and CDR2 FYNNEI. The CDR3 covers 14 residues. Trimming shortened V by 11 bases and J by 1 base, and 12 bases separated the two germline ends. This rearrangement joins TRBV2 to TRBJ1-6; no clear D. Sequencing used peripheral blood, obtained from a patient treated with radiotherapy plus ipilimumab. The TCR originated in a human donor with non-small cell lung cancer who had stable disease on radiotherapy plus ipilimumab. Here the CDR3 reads CAEGQESYNSPLHF. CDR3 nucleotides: TGTGCCGAAGGCCAGGAATCCTATAATTCACCCCTCCACTTT.